Listed below are T cell receptor beta chains from one sample, sequenced in a study of T cell responses to AZD1222 COVID-19 vaccine. This table comes from immunoSEQ multiplex PCR, and its TCRdb copy is limited to in-frame clones, with some not included. The data show over 110,000 clones, 92% seen once. The specimen was peripheral blood, collected on day 0 of AZD1222 vaccination. These receptors came from an adult in good health. CDR3s include the opening cysteine and the closing phenylalanine or tryptophan. Each record gives: J gene, V gene, clone size, D gene, CDR3 length, CDR3 protein, CDR3 DNA. D genes are given only for firm matches. Part of the rows lack a size; the others show once, few, many or a class for expanded clones.

J gene: TRBJ1-4; V gene: TRBV27; clone size: .; D gene: .; CDR3 length: 12; CDR3 protein: CASSLLGEKLFF; CDR3 DNA: TGTGCCAGCAGTTTATTGGGGGAAAAACTGTTTTTT
J gene: TRBJ2-7; V gene: TRBV6-2/TRBV6-3; clone size: once; D gene: .; CDR3 length: 14; CDR3 protein: CASSYDDYTYEQYF; CDR3 DNA: TGTGCCAGCAGTTACGATGACTATACCTACGAGCAGTACTTC
J gene: TRBJ1-1; V gene: TRBV14; clone size: .; D gene: .; CDR3 length: 14; CDR3 protein: CASSQLTVNTEAFF; CDR3 DNA: TGTGCCAGCAGCCAATTGACGGTGAACACTGAAGCTTTCTTT
J gene: TRBJ2-1; V gene: TRBV5-6; clone size: .; D gene: TRBD2; CDR3 length: 13; CDR3 protein: CASTRLAGGPEFF; CDR3 DNA: TGTGCCAGCACCCGACTAGCGGGAGGGCCGGAGTTCTTC
J gene: TRBJ2-3; V gene: TRBV29-1; clone size: .; D gene: TRBD1; CDR3 length: 15; CDR3 protein: CSVWDRARLADTQYF; CDR3 DNA: TGCAGCGTTTGGGACAGGGCCCGGTTGGCCGATACGCAGTATTTT
J gene: TRBJ2-1; V gene: TRBV18; clone size: .; D gene: .; CDR3 length: 15; CDR3 protein: CASSPPGGVMDEQFF; CDR3 DNA: TGTGCCAGCTCACCACCGGGTGGGGTTATGGATGAGCAGTTCTTC
J gene: TRBJ2-7; V gene: TRBV7-9; clone size: few; D gene: .; CDR3 length: 12; CDR3 protein: CASSLVVHEQYF; CDR3 DNA: TGTGCCAGCAGCTTAGTAGTCCACGAGCAGTACTTC
J gene: TRBJ2-6; V gene: TRBV7-7; clone size: .; D gene: TRBD1; CDR3 length: 16; CDR3 protein: CASSFSDRAGANVLTF; CDR3 DNA: TGTGCCAGCAGCTTCAGCGACAGGGCTGGGGCCAACGTCCTGACTTTC
J gene: TRBJ2-5; V gene: TRBV12-3/TRBV12-4; clone size: once; D gene: .; CDR3 length: 10; CDR3 protein: CASSLETQYF; CDR3 DNA: TGTGCCAGCAGTTTGGAGACCCAGTACTTC
J gene: TRBJ2-1; V gene: TRBV18; clone size: .; D gene: .; CDR3 length: 11; CDR3 protein: CASSPALEQFF; CDR3 DNA: TGTGCCAGCTCACCGGCCTTGGAGCAGTTCTTC
J gene: TRBJ2-7; V gene: TRBV5-1; clone size: .; D gene: .; CDR3 length: 14; CDR3 protein: CASSSPPRYYEQYF; CDR3 DNA: TGCGCCAGCAGTAGCCCACCAAGATACTACGAGCAGTACTTC
J gene: TRBJ2-4; V gene: TRBV6-5; clone size: .; D gene: .; CDR3 length: 14; CDR3 protein: CASRPNFRVDIQYF; CDR3 DNA: TGTGCCAGCAGACCTAATTTCCGTGTAGACATTCAGTACTTC
J gene: TRBJ2-5; V gene: TRBV5-1; clone size: .; D gene: .; CDR3 length: 14; CDR3 protein: CASSSRGHQETQYF; CDR3 DNA: TGCGCCAGCAGCTCCCGCGGTCACCAAGAGACCCAGTACTTC
J gene: TRBJ2-5; V gene: TRBV10-2; clone size: .; D gene: TRBD1; CDR3 length: 15; CDR3 protein: CASSLKTGGIQTQYF; CDR3 DNA: TGCGCCAGCAGCCTAAAAACAGGGGGCATCCAGACCCAGTACTTC
J gene: TRBJ2-7; V gene: TRBV5-1; clone size: .; D gene: TRBD1; CDR3 length: 14; CDR3 protein: CASSWDSLSYEQYF; CDR3 DNA: TGCGCCAGCAGCTGGGACAGTCTCTCCTACGAGCAGTACTTC
J gene: TRBJ2-5; V gene: TRBV27; clone size: .; D gene: TRBD1; CDR3 length: 17; CDR3 protein: CASSRSGQGAFQETQYF; CDR3 DNA: TGTGCCAGCAGTCGATCGGGCCAGGGGGCCTTCCAAGAGACCCAGTACTTC
J gene: TRBJ1-5; V gene: TRBV5-1; clone size: .; D gene: .; CDR3 length: 15; CDR3 protein: CASSLSGGREQPQHF; CDR3 DNA: TGCGCCAGCAGCTTATCCGGGGGGAGGGAACAGCCCCAGCATTTT
J gene: TRBJ2-1; V gene: TRBV9; clone size: .; D gene: TRBD2; CDR3 length: 17; CDR3 protein: CASSVGDSGLTYNEQFF; CDR3 DNA: TGTGCCAGCAGCGTAGGGGATAGCGGGTTAACCTACAATGAGCAGTTCTTC
J gene: TRBJ1-1; V gene: TRBV5-1; clone size: .; D gene: TRBD1; CDR3 length: 20; CDR3 protein: CASNPGQGVSQWILNTEAFF; CDR3 DNA: TGCGCCAGCAACCCAGGACAGGGGGTATCCCAATGGATATTGAACACTGAAGCTTTCTTT
J gene: TRBJ2-7; V gene: TRBV5-8; clone size: .; D gene: .; CDR3 length: 11; CDR3 protein: CASGRGYEQYF; CDR3 DNA: TGTGCCAGCGGAAGGGGTTACGAGCAGTACTTC
J gene: TRBJ1-5; V gene: TRBV6-5; clone size: .; D gene: .; CDR3 length: 15; CDR3 protein: CASSPREYEDQPQHF; CDR3 DNA: TGTGCCAGCAGTCCCCGGGAATACGAGGATCAGCCCCAGCATTTT
J gene: TRBJ2-3; V gene: TRBV18; clone size: .; D gene: .; CDR3 length: 15; CDR3 protein: CASSPGGSGIDTQYF; CDR3 DNA: TGTGCCAGCTCACCTGGAGGGAGTGGTATAGATACGCAGTATTTT
J gene: TRBJ2-7; V gene: TRBV27; clone size: .; D gene: .; CDR3 length: 14; CDR3 protein: CASSFRDTLYEQYF; CDR3 DNA: TGTGCCAGCAGTTTTAGGGACACCCTCTACGAGCAGTACTTC
J gene: TRBJ2-1; V gene: TRBV5-1; clone size: .; D gene: TRBD1; CDR3 length: 16; CDR3 protein: CASSSDQGAGYNEQFF; CDR3 DNA: TGCGCCAGCAGCTCCGACCAGGGGGCTGGCTACAATGAGCAGTTCTTC
J gene: TRBJ1-5; V gene: TRBV7-9; clone size: once; D gene: .; CDR3 length: 12; CDR3 protein: CASSLGNQPQHF; CDR3 DNA: TGTGCCAGCAGCTTAGGCAATCAGCCCCAGCATTTT
J gene: TRBJ1-3; V gene: TRBV7-2; clone size: .; D gene: .; CDR3 length: 14; CDR3 protein: CASKSDGGGNTIYF; CDR3 DNA: TGTGCCAGTAAATCTGATGGGGGTGGAAACACCATATATTTT
J gene: TRBJ1-1; V gene: TRBV2; clone size: .; D gene: .; CDR3 length: 13; CDR3 protein: CASRRQRNTEAFF; CDR3 DNA: TGTGCCAGCCGTCGGCAGCGTAACACTGAAGCTTTCTTT
J gene: TRBJ2-1; V gene: TRBV11-2; clone size: .; D gene: .; CDR3 length: 14; CDR3 protein: CASSWGRAYNEQFF; CDR3 DNA: TGTGCCAGCAGCTGGGGGCGGGCCTACAATGAGCAGTTCTTC
J gene: TRBJ2-2; V gene: TRBV2; clone size: .; D gene: TRBD2; CDR3 length: 15; CDR3 protein: CASSLGTIYTGELFF; CDR3 DNA: TGTGCCAGCAGCCTCGGGACTATCTACACCGGGGAGCTGTTTTTT
J gene: TRBJ2-6; V gene: TRBV19; clone size: .; D gene: TRBD1; CDR3 length: 18; CDR3 protein: CASSRTGTGDSGANVLTF; CDR3 DNA: TGTGCCAGTAGTAGAACGGGGACAGGGGACTCTGGGGCCAACGTCCTGACTTTC
J gene: TRBJ1-1; V gene: TRBV6-2/TRBV6-3; clone size: .; D gene: .; CDR3 length: 13; CDR3 protein: CASSLERNTEAFF; CDR3 DNA: TGTGCCAGCAGTTTAGAAAGGAACACTGAAGCTTTCTTT
J gene: TRBJ1-5; V gene: TRBV4-1; clone size: .; D gene: .; CDR3 length: 13; CDR3 protein: CASSPGPNQPQHF; CDR3 DNA: TGCGCCAGCAGCCCGGGACCTAATCAGCCCCAGCATTTT
J gene: TRBJ2-1; V gene: TRBV7-6; clone size: .; D gene: .; CDR3 length: 17; CDR3 protein: CASSFRGGGRSYNEQFF; CDR3 DNA: TGTGCCAGCAGCTTTAGAGGGGGCGGGAGGTCCTACAATGAGCAGTTCTTC
J gene: TRBJ1-5; V gene: TRBV7-9; clone size: .; D gene: TRBD1; CDR3 length: 18; CDR3 protein: CASSRGGDRDRGHQPQHF; CDR3 DNA: TGTGCCAGCAGCCGGGGGGGCGACCGGGACAGGGGCCATCAGCCCCAGCATTTT
J gene: TRBJ2-4; V gene: TRBV2; clone size: .; D gene: TRBD2; CDR3 length: 15; CDR3 protein: CASSVEASGKNIQYF; CDR3 DNA: TGTGCCAGCAGTGTGGAGGCTAGCGGAAAAAACATTCAGTACTTC
J gene: TRBJ2-2; V gene: TRBV4-2; clone size: .; D gene: .; CDR3 length: 15; CDR3 protein: CASAERSRDTGELFF; CDR3 DNA: TGTGCCAGCGCCGAGCGGAGCCGAGACACCGGGGAGCTGTTTTTT
J gene: TRBJ1-2; V gene: TRBV20-1; clone size: .; D gene: .; CDR3 length: 12; CDR3 protein: CSASGAVGGYTF; CDR3 DNA: TGCAGTGCTAGTGGGGCCGTCGGAGGCTACACCTTC
J gene: TRBJ1-1; V gene: TRBV11-2; clone size: .; D gene: .; CDR3 length: 14; CDR3 protein: CASSLHLTNTEAFF; CDR3 DNA: TGTGCCAGCAGCTTACACCTGACAAACACTGAAGCTTTCTTT
J gene: TRBJ1-1; V gene: TRBV7-3; clone size: .; D gene: .; CDR3 length: 16; CDR3 protein: CASSSTPRGRDTEAFF; CDR3 DNA: TGTGCCAGCAGCTCTACCCCCCGCGGGCGGGACACTGAAGCTTTCTTT
J gene: TRBJ1-1; V gene: TRBV4-2; clone size: .; D gene: .; CDR3 length: 12; CDR3 protein: CASSQEFSRAFF; CDR3 DNA: TGTGCCAGCAGCCAAGAGTTCAGTAGGGCTTTCTTT
J gene: TRBJ1-1; V gene: TRBV11-1; clone size: .; D gene: .; CDR3 length: 13; CDR3 protein: CASSKRDNTEAFF; CDR3 DNA: TGTGCCAGCAGCAAGAGGGACAACACTGAAGCTTTCTTT
J gene: TRBJ1-1; V gene: TRBV30; clone size: .; D gene: .; CDR3 length: 17; CDR3 protein: CAWTAGPGGAEDTEAFF; CDR3 DNA: TGTGCCTGGACCGCGGGACCGGGGGGCGCAGAGGACACTGAAGCTTTCTTT
J gene: TRBJ2-3; V gene: TRBV7-9; clone size: .; D gene: .; CDR3 length: 11; CDR3 protein: CASRDTDTQYF; CDR3 DNA: TGTGCCAGCAGGGACACAGATACGCAGTATTTT
J gene: TRBJ2-7; V gene: TRBV7-9; clone size: .; D gene: TRBD2; CDR3 length: 18; CDR3 protein: CASSPGSSGSQRSYEQYF; CDR3 DNA: TGTGCCAGCAGCCCTGGGAGTAGCGGGAGTCAGAGGTCCTACGAGCAGTACTTC
J gene: TRBJ2-5; V gene: TRBV7-3; clone size: .; D gene: .; CDR3 length: 14; CDR3 protein: CASSPNLGWETQYF; CDR3 DNA: TGTGCCAGCAGCCCCAACCTCGGTTGGGAGACCCAGTACTTC
J gene: TRBJ1-1; V gene: TRBV18; clone size: .; D gene: TRBD1; CDR3 length: 15; CDR3 protein: CASSPPYQGATEAFF; CDR3 DNA: TGTGCCAGCTCACCACCGTACCAGGGGGCCACTGAAGCTTTCTTT
J gene: TRBJ2-5; V gene: TRBV28; clone size: .; D gene: .; CDR3 length: 13; CDR3 protein: CASRKNPSGTQYF; CDR3 DNA: TGTGCCAGCAGAAAAAACCCCTCCGGGACCCAGTACTTC
J gene: TRBJ1-4; V gene: TRBV6-6; clone size: .; D gene: TRBD1; CDR3 length: 18; CDR3 protein: CASSHNGYSGTGSEKLFF; CDR3 DNA: TGTGCCAGCAGTCACAACGGGTATTCCGGGACAGGTTCTGAAAAACTGTTTTTT
J gene: TRBJ1-1; V gene: TRBV7-9; clone size: .; D gene: .; CDR3 length: 13; CDR3 protein: CASGGGTYTEAFF; CDR3 DNA: TGTGCCAGCGGGGGGGGGACGTACACTGAAGCTTTCTTT
J gene: TRBJ1-1; V gene: TRBV29-1; clone size: .; D gene: .; CDR3 length: 12; CDR3 protein: CSVGRWGLGAFF; CDR3 DNA: TGCAGCGTTGGCCGATGGGGGCTAGGGGCTTTCTTT
J gene: TRBJ1-3; V gene: TRBV7-2; clone size: few; D gene: TRBD1; CDR3 length: 16; CDR3 protein: CASSLLGTGIRNTIYF; CDR3 DNA: TGTGCCAGCAGCTTATTGGGGACAGGTATAAGAAACACCATATATTTT
J gene: TRBJ1-2; V gene: TRBV5-1; clone size: once; D gene: .; CDR3 length: 15; CDR3 protein: CASSLTVGQGYGYTF; CDR3 DNA: TGCGCCAGCAGCTTGACGGTAGGGCAGGGGTATGGCTACACCTTC